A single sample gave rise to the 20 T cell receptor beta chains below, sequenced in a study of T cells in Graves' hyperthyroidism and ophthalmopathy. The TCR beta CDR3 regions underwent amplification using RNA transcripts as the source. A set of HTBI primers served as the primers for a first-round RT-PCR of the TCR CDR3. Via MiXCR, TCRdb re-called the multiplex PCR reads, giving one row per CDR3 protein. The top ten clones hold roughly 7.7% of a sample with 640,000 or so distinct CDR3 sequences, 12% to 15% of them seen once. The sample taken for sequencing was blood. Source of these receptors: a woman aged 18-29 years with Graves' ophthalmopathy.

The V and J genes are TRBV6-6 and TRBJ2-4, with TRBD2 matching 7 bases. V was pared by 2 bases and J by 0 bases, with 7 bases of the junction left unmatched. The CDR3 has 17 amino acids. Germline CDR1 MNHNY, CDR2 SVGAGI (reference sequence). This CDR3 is CASSYGSGALAKNIQYF. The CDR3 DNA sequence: TGTGCCAGCAGTTACGGGAGCGGGGCCCTAGCCAAAAACATTCAGTACTTC.

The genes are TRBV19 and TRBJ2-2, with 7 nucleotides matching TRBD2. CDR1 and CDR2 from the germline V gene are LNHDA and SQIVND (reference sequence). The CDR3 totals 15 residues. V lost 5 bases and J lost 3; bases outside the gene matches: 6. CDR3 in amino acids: CASSGREWYTGELFF. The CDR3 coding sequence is TGTGCCAGTAGTGGGCGGGAGTGGTACACCGGGGAGCTGTTTTTT.

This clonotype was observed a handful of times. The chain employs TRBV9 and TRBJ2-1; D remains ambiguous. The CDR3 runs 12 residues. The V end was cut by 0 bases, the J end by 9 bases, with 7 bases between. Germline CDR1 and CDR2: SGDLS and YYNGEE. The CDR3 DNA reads TGTGCCAGCAGCGTAGGAGACGGTGAGCAGTTCTTC. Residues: CASSVGDGEQFF.

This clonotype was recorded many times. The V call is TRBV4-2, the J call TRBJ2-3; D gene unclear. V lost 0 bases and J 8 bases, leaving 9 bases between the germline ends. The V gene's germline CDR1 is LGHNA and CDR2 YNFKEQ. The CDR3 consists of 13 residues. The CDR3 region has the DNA TGTGCCAGCAGCCAAGATTGGTCCGGTACGCAGTATTTT. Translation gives CASSQDWSGTQYF.

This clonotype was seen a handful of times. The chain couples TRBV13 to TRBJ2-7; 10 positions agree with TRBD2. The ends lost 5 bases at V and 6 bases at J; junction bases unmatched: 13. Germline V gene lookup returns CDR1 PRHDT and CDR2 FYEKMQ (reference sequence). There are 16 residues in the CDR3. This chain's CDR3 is CASSEWGTSDLREQYF. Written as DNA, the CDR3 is TGTGCCAGCAGCGAATGGGGGACTAGCGACTTGCGCGAGCAGTACTTC. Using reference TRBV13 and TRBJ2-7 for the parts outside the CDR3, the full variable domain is AAGVIQSPRHLIKEKRETATLKCYPIPRHDTVYWYQQGPGQDPQFLISFYEKMQSDKGSIPDRFSAQQFSDYHSELNMSSLELGDSALYFCASSEWGTSDLREQYFGPGTRLTVT.

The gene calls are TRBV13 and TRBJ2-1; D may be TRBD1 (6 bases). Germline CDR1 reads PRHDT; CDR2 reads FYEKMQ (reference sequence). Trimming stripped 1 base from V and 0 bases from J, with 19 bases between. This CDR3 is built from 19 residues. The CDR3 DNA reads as TGTGCCAGCAGCTTAGTAGGTTTGGACAGCCTGAGCTCCTACAATGAGCAGTTCTTC. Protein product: CASSLVGLDSLSSYNEQFF. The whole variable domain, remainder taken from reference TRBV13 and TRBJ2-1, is AAGVIQSPRHLIKEKRETATLKCYPIPRHDTVYWYQQGPGQDPQFLISFYEKMQSDKGSIPDRFSAQQFSDYHSELNMSSLELGDSALYFCASSLVGLDSLSSYNEQFFGPGTRLTVL.

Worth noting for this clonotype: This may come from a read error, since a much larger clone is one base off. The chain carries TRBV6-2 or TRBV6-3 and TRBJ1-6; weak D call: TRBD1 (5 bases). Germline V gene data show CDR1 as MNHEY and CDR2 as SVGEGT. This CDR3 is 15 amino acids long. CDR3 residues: CASSYDAGNNSPIHF. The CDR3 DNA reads TGTGCCAGCAGTTACGACGCAGGGAATAATTCACCCATCCACTTT.

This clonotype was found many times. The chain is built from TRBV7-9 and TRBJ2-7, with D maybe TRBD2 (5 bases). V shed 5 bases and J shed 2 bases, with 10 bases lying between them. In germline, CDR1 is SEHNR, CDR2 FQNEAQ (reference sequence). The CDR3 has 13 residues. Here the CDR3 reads CASSVSGPYEQYF. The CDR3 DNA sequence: TGTGCCAGCAGCGTCAGCGGACCCTACGAGCAGTACTTC.

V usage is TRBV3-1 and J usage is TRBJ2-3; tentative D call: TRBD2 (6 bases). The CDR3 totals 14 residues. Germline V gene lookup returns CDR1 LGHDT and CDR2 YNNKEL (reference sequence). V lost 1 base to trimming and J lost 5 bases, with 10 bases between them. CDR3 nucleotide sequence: TGTGCCAGCAGCCAAGCGGGAGTTGGAGATACGCAGTATTTT. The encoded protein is CASSQAGVGDTQYF.

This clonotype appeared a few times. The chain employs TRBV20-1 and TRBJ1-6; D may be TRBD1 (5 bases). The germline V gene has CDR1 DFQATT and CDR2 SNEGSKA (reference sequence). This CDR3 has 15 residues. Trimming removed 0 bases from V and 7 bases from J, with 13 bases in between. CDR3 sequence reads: CSARDGGYINSPLHF. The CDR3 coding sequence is TGCAGTGCTAGAGATGGGGGGTATATCAATTCACCCCTCCACTTT.

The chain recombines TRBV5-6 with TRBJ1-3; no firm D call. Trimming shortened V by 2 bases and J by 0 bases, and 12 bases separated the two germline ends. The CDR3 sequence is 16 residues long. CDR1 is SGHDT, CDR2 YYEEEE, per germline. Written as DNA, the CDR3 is TGTGCCAGCAGCTTTCGTCTCCGGACCTCTGGAAACACCATATATTTT. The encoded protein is CASSFRLRTSGNTIYF.

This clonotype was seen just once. The CDR3 sequence is CSASRRQGADTQYF. CDR3 in DNA: TGCAGTGCTAGCAGAAGACAGGGTGCAGATACGCAGTATTTT. The chain couples TRBV20-1 to TRBJ2-3, with TRBD1 identical over 7 bases. The germline V gene has CDR1 DFQATT and CDR2 SNEGSKA (reference sequence). The CDR3 length is 14 residues. The V segment lost 3 bases and the J segment 4 bases; nucleotides outside the gene matches: 7.

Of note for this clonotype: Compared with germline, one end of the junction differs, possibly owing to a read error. Here the CDR3 DNA reads TGTGCCGGCAGGCCAGGGACAACGAATGAGCAGTTCTTC. Its translation is CAGRPGTTNEQFF. The chain joins TRBV28 to TRBJ2-1; possibly TRBD1 for D (6 bases). Germline V gene lookup returns CDR1 MDHEN and CDR2 SYDVKM. The CDR3 has 13 amino acids.

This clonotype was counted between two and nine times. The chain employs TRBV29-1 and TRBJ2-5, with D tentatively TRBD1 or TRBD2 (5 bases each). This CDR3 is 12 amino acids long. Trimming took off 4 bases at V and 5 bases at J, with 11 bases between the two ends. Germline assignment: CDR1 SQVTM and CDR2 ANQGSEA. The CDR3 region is CSVGGARETQYF. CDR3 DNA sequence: TGCAGCGTTGGAGGGGCCCGTGAGACCCAGTACTTC.

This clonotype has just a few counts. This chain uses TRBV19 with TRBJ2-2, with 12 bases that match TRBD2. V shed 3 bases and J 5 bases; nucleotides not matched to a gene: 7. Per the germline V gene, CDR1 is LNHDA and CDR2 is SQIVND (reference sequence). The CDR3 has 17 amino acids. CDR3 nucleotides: TGTGCCAGTAGTATTATCGGACTAGCGGGATTAACCGGGGAGCTGTTTTTT. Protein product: CASSIIGLAGLTGELFF.

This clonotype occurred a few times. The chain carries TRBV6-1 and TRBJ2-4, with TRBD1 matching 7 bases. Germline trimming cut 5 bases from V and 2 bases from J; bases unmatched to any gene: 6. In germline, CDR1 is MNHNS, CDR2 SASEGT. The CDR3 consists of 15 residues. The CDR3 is CASSSTGAPKNIQYF. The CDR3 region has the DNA TGTGCCAGCAGTTCCACAGGGGCTCCCAAAAACATTCAGTACTTC.

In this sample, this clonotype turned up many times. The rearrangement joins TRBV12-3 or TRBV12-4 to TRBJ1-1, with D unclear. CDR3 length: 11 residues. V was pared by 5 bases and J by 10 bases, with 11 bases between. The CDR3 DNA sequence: TGTGCCAGCAGTAAGACGGTGGCAGCTTTCTTT. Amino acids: CASSKTVAAFF.

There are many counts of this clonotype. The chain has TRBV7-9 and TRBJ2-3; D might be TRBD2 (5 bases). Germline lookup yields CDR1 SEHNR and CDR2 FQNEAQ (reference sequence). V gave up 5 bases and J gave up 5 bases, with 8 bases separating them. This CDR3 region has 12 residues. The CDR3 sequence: CASSHEGDTQYF. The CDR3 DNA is TGTGCCAGCAGCCACGAGGGAGATACGCAGTATTTT. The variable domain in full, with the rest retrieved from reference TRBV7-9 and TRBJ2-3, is DTGVSQNPRHKITKRGQNVTFRCDPISEHNRLYWYRQTLGQGPEFLTYFQNEAQLEKSRLLSDRFSAERPKGSFSTLEIQRTEQGDSAMYLCASSHEGDTQYFGPGTRLTVL.

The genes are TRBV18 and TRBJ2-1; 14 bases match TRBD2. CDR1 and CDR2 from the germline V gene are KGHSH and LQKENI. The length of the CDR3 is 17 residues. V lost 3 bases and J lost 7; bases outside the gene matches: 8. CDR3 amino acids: CASSPRLAGGPGNEQFF. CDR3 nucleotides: TGTGCCAGCTCACCGCGACTAGCGGGAGGGCCGGGAAATGAGCAGTTCTTC. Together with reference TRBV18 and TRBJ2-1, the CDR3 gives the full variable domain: NAGVMQNPRHLVRRRGQEARLRCSPMKGHSHVYWYRQLPEEGLKFMVYLQKENIIDESGMPKERFSAEFPKEGPSILRIQQVVRGDSAAYFCASSPRLAGGPGNEQFFGPGTRLTVL.

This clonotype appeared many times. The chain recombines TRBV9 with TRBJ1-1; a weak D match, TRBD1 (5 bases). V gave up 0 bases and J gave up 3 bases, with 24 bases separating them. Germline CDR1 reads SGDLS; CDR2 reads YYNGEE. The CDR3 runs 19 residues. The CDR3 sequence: CASSVAPRGDRRMDTEAFF. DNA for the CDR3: TGTGCCAGCAGCGTAGCGCCCCGGGGGGACCGGAGAATGGACACTGAAGCTTTCTTT.